The source of this TCR beta chain is a study of glioma-infiltrating T cells. Findings and limits, study-wide: CDR3 overlap between tissue and blood was very small. Gliomas, especially low-grade, showed above-expected tissue-blood divergence; non-neoplastic patients showed below.

This clonotype showed up many times. What it recognizes is unknown. The CDR3 covers 12 residues. Germline V gene lookup returns CDR1 LGHDT and CDR2 YNNKEL (reference sequence). V dropped 3 bases and J dropped 3 bases, with 4 bases sitting between them. TCR alpha and beta CDR3 regions were amplified from RNA using iRepertoire nested multiplex PCR. Tissue mRNA or PBMC total RNA, roughly 85-450 ng, went into one-step reverse transcription and amplification. TCRdb redid the calling of the multiplex PCR reads with MiXCR, one entry per CDR3 protein. The table shows tens of thousands of distinct CDR3 sequences, with 20% to 25% occurring only once.

The source is a human donor with low-grade glioma or glioblastoma, undergoing nonglioma brain surgery, or in good health (not recorded which). J is TRBJ2-3 and V is TRBV3-1, with unresolved D. Sequencing was done on a sample of glioma tissue, nonneoplastic brain tissue, or PBMCs (not recorded which). CDR3 DNA: TGTGCCAGCAGCCATCGAACAGATACGCAGTATTTT. Amino acid sequence: CASSHRTDTQYF.